The sequence of this T cell receptor beta chain was determined in a study of blood T cell repertoires in COVID-19. Germline loops: CDR1 MNHEY, CDR2 SVGAGI. The CDR3 totals 14 residues. V was clipped by 0 bases and J by 10 bases, with 14 bases between them. The table came from immunoSEQ multiplex PCR; TCRdb's copy has only in-frame clones and leaves some out. There are tens of thousands of clones in the sample; roughly 86% occur only once, and 4% to 5% lies in the top ten. V usage is TRBV6-5 and J usage is TRBJ2-3, with a possible D match to TRBD2 (5 bases). The TCR sequence derives from a man aged 80 or over with active COVID-19. The sequenced sample consisted of peripheral blood. CDR3 DNA sequence: TGTGCCAGCAGTTACTCGATGGTTGGGAGATCGCAGTATTTT. Residues: CASSYSMVGRSQYF.